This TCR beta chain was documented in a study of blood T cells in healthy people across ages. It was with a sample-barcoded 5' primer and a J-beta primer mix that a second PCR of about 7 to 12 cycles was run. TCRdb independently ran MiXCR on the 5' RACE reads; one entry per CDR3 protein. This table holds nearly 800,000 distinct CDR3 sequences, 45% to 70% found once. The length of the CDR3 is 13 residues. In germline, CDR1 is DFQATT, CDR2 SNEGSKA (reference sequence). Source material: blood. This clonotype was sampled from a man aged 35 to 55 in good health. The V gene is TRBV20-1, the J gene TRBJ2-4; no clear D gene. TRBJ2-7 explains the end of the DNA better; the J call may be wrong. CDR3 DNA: TGCAGTGCTACCGTGGGGTCTACCTACGAGCAGTACTTC. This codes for CSATVGSTYEQYF.